This TCR beta chain appears in the sequencing data of a study of T cell responses to AZD1222 COVID-19 vaccine (dated by TCRdb to 2020 to 2022). Regarding the study in general: AZD1222 recipients whose second dose came at about 4 weeks and those whose second dose came at about 12 weeks were combined into one group, since spike-specific TCR depth and breadth did not differ between the two schedules. A total of approximately 250 trial participants underwent TCR sequencing, of whom about 200 had received two doses of AZD1222 and 26 had received two doses of the MenACWY control vaccine. Trial participants were enrolled by age into subgroups of 18-55, 56-69 and 70-plus years, and about 150, 27 and 61 TCR-sequenced participants, respectively, were included in these subgroups.

V trim: 1 base; J trim: 2 bases; unmatched bases: 4. The cysteine opens and the phenylalanine closes a CDR3 of 16 amino acids. Only the CDR3 portion is preserved as DNA: 48 bases, with reading frame beginning at the first base. Reading the germline V gene gives CDR1 SGHRS and CDR2 YFSETQ. The CDR3 regions of human TCRbeta chains were analyzed by immunosequencing. Per the source publication's procedure: Repertoire TCRs were matched against a reference library of SARS-CoV-2-specific TCRs generated with the MIRA antigen-specificity platform. Breadth was defined as the fraction of unique TCRs that were SARS-CoV-2-associated. Depth was defined as the fraction of total T cells that were SARS-CoV-2-associated. Using the MIRA data, each spike-specific TCR was mapped to the spike region that the TCR reacts to and placed in a CD4 or CD8 class. Log10-transformed breadth and depth values were compared by one-way ANOVA with Sidak's multiple comparisons tests. The source is immuneACCESS, and TCRdb retained only in-frame sequences with V and J called. Part of the clones is not carried over; for the studies checked, unresolved V genes explain less than half of this, and the remainder is unexplained. That table is the source of V, J and clone size, and D and trimming were worked out from the DNA. In all, the sample holds about 100,000 clones, and more than 70% of those were seen once. The ten largest clones capture about 3.3% of the sample.

According to the study, the label for this sample's time point signals: baseline before first vaccination. Vaccinee samples came from UK trials COV001 and COV002, including a single-blind randomized controlled phase 2/3 trial of AZD1222 (ChAdOx1 nCoV-19) in healthy adults. Trial participant PBMC samples were collected at day 0 and day 28 after the second dose for TCRbeta chain sequencing. Comments on this clone: Its antigen has not been determined. Base qualities are missing; no much larger clone stands one base away.

Study-wide findings and limitations: The 56-69-year group was small, and its depth increase did not reach significance, likely because of low power. Most participants were white British and females outnumbered males, and the authors suggested that clonal diversity may have been underestimated. Reportedly, close to half of the unique spike-specific TCRs recognized epitopes lying outside the regions that are mutated in the B.1.351 and B.1.1.7 variants. Because no day 14 peak-response samples were available, the repertoires could be characterized only after the peak T cell response. CD4 TCRs associated with the vaccine covered the entire spike protein, and the dominant responses were in regions 160-218 and 743-854. Only five or six AZD1222 recipients were SARS-CoV-2 seropositive at baseline, limiting conclusions about previously exposed vaccinees. Spike-specific TCR breadth and depth rose significantly after two AZD1222 doses compared with day 0 and with MenACWY recipients.

The source is an adult in good health. The sequences come from peripheral blood, collected on day 0 of AZD1222 vaccination. The chain is made from TRBV5-1 and TRBJ2-7; the junction holds 12 bases that match TRBD2. The nucleotide sequence reads as follows: TGCGCCAGCAGCTTGACCACTAGCGGGGGGACCTACGAGCAGTACTTC. Its translation is CASSLTTSGGTYEQYF.